This T cell receptor beta chain stems from a study of blood T cells in healthy people across ages. Background on the study: Template switching picked up about one barcoded beta molecule for each two T cells.

Germline V CDR1 and CDR2: DFQATT, SNEGSKA (reference sequence). The germline V and J ends were trimmed by 0 bases and 1 base, with 18 bases remaining between them. There are 17 residues in the CDR3. With a J-beta primer mix and a sample-barcoded 5' primer, a second PCR ran 7 to 11 cycles. Each cDNA molecule, via a template-switch adaptor with 12 random nucleotides, was tagged. TCRdb reprocessed the 5' RACE reads via MiXCR and lists one record per CDR3 protein. The sample shows about 1.5 million distinct CDR3 sequences, roughly two fifths of them seen only once. The source material was blood. This sequence joins TRBV20-1 and TRBJ2-5; maybe TRBD2 (7 bases). This receptor was taken from a woman aged 18 to 35 in good health. CDR3 sequence: CSARDLGGGNLQETQYF. CDR3 in DNA: TGCAGTGCTAGAGATCTAGGGGGGGGGAACCTCCAAGAGACCCAGTACTTC.